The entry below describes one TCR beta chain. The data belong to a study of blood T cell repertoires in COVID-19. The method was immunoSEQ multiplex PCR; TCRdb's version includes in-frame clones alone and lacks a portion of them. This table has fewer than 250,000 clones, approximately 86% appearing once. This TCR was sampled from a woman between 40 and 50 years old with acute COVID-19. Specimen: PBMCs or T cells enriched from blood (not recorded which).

The CDR3 region is CASSSGWEQFF. The CDR3, as DNA: TGTGCCAGCAGCTCCGGGTGGGAGCAGTTCTTC. The chain links TRBV5-6 to TRBJ2-1; D is unclear. Trimming shortened V by 3 bases and J by 10 bases, and 8 bases separated the two germline ends. The CDR3 has 11 residues. The germline gives CDR1 SGHDT, CDR2 YYEEEE.